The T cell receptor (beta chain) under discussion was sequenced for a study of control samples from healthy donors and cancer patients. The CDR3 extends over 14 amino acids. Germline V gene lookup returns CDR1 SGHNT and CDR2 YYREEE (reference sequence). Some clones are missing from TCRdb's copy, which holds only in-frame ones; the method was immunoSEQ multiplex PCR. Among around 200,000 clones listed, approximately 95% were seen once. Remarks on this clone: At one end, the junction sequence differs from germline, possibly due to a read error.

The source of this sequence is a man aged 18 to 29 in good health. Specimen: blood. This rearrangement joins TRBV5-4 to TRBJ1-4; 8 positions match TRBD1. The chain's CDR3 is CASSLGTGLNPPVF. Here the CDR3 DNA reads TGTGCCAGCAGCTTGGGGACAGGGCTTAACCCGCCGGTTTTT. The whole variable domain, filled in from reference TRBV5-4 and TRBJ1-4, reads ETGVTQSPTHLIKTRGQQVTLRCSSQSGHNTVSWYQQALGQGPQFIFQYYREEENGRGNFPPRFSGLQFPNYSSELNVNALELDDSALYLCASSLGTGLNPPVFGSGTQLSVL.